The 19 T cell receptor beta chains presented below share a single source sample, sequenced in a study of blood T cell repertoires in COVID-19. Generated by immunoSEQ multiplex PCR, the TCRdb table keeps only in-frame clones and is missing some. The sample records roughly 250,000 clones, around 86% being singletons. The sample consisted of PBMCs or T cells enriched from blood (not recorded which). The receptors here all came from a woman aged 45-65 years who had recovered from COVID-19.

The chain's CDR3 is CASSLGGANLYGYTF. CDR3 DNA sequence: TGTGCCAGCAGTCTGGGGGGGGCTAACCTCTATGGCTACACCTTC. The V and J genes are TRBV28 and TRBJ1-2, with D possibly TRBD1 on 6 matching bases. CDR3 length: 15 amino acids. Looked up from germline, CDR1 is MDHEN and CDR2 is SYDVKM. V was cut by 5 bases and J by 4 bases, with 17 bases left in between.

The chain links TRBV30 to TRBJ2-5, with D maybe TRBD2 (6 bases). Trimming left V 1 base short and J 2 bases short, with 8 bases between. This CDR3 region has 13 residues. The germline V gene has CDR1 GTSNPN and CDR2 SVGIG (reference sequence). This CDR3 reads CAWSGGLQETQYF. DNA for the CDR3: TGTGCCTGGAGTGGGGGACTGCAAGAGACCCAGTACTTC.

This sequence joins TRBV2 and TRBJ2-7; TRBD2 agrees at 12 bases. The J segment lost 3 bases and the V segment lost 5 bases, leaving 5 bases of the junction unmatched. Looked up from germline, CDR1 is SNHLY and CDR2 is FYNNEI. The CDR3 is 15 amino acids. The CDR3 nucleotides read TGTGCCAGCAGTCCTAGCGGGAGGGGGTTCTACGAGCAGTACTTC. It yields the protein CASSPSGRGFYEQYF.

The V and J genes are TRBV20-1 and TRBJ2-3; the D is unclear. Trimming shortened V by 3 bases and J by 0 bases, and 7 bases separated the two germline ends. The CDR3 sequence is 13 residues long. CDR1 and CDR2 from the germline V gene are DFQATT and SNEGSKA (reference sequence). The CDR3: CSASPSSTDTQYF. In nucleotides, the CDR3 is TGCAGTGCTAGTCCGAGTAGCACAGATACGCAGTATTTT.

This clone occurred a few times. This chain connects TRBV3-1 (or the pseudogene TRBV3-2) to TRBJ1-2; 8 bases fit TRBD1. CDR3 length equals 16 residues. V was pared by 3 bases and J by 3 bases, with 9 bases of the junction left unmatched. The germline V gene encodes CDR1 LGHDT and CDR2 YNNKEL (reference sequence). The CDR3, as DNA: TGTGCCAGCAGCCAGGAACAGGGGGAGACATACTATGGCTACACCTTC. It yields the protein CASSQEQGETYYGYTF.

The gene calls are TRBV28 and TRBJ2-3, with 9 nucleotides matching TRBD2. V was clipped by 3 bases and J by 4 bases; unmatched bases: 8. Germline V CDR1 and CDR2: MDHEN, SYDVKM. CDR3 length: 16 amino acids. The CDR3 here is CASSFSSGSGPDTQYF. In nucleotides, the CDR3 is TGTGCCAGCAGTTTTAGTAGCGGGAGTGGCCCAGATACGCAGTATTTT.

This clone was detected once. J is TRBJ2-3 and V is TRBV11-1; 8 nucleotides line up with TRBD1. Germline CDR1 reads SGHAT; CDR2 reads FQDESV (reference sequence). The CDR3 has 14 residues. J lost 4 bases, V lost 3 bases, and 3 bases had no gene match. Written as DNA, the CDR3 is TGTGCCAGCAGCTTGGACAGGGCTTCAGATACGCAGTATTTT. Protein product: CASSLDRASDTQYF.

The chain joins TRBV27 to TRBJ1-2; the D gene is possibly TRBD1 (5 bases). The CDR3 sequence is 11 residues long. Germline loops: CDR1 MNHEY, CDR2 SMNVEV (reference sequence). The V end lost 9 bases, the J end lost 8 bases, and 13 bases lay between the germline ends. CDR3 DNA sequence: TGTGCCAGTTGGGGGGGTAGCGGCTACACCTTC. It is translated as CASWGGSGYTF.

The chain links TRBV6-2 or TRBV6-3 to TRBJ1-2; the D gene is possibly TRBD1 (5 bases). The CDR3 is made up of 13 amino acids. Trimming left V 4 bases short and J 7 bases short, with 13 bases between. In germline, CDR1 is MNHEY, CDR2 SVGEGT. CDR3 loop: CASSSGESGGYTF. The CDR3 region has the DNA TGTGCCAGCAGTTCGGGGGAATCGGGTGGCTACACCTTC.

The gene calls are TRBV18 and TRBJ2-2; TRBD1 aligns across 8 bases. The CDR3 is 16 residues long. V dropped 6 bases and J dropped 2; count of bases not matched to a gene: 8. The germline gives CDR1 KGHSH, CDR2 LQKENI. CDR3 DNA sequence: TGTGCCAGCTCGCAATCGACAGGGGTAAACACCGGGGAGCTGTTTTTT. Protein sequence: CASSQSTGVNTGELFF.

This chain connects TRBV27 to TRBJ2-2; 9 bases map to TRBD1. Germline-derived CDR1 and CDR2 are MNHEY and SMNVEV (reference sequence). Unmatched junction bases numbered 4, after V lost 8 bases and J lost 6 bases. CDR3 length: 13 amino acids. The DNA of the CDR3 is TGTGCCAGCCGCCGACAGGGGGCCGGGGAGCTGTTTTTT. It yields the protein CASRRQGAGELFF.

V and J are TRBV27 and TRBJ1-4; the D gene is possibly TRBD1 (6 bases). This CDR3 region has 12 residues. Germline CDR1 reads MNHEY; CDR2 reads SMNVEV (reference sequence). Trimming removed 3 bases at V and 10 bases at J, with 9 bases between. The CDR3: CASSFLQGKLFF. For the CDR3, the DNA is TGTGCCAGCAGTTTCCTACAGGGAAAACTGTTTTTT.

The rearrangement links TRBV14 to TRBJ1-1, with D hard to call. CDR3 length: 15 residues. Germline V CDR1 and CDR2: SGHDN, FVKESK. The ends were cut back, 4 bases at V and 4 bases at J, with 16 bases in the middle. For the CDR3, the DNA is TGTGCCAGCAGCCGCCTAATAGGGAGCAGCACTGAAGCTTTCTTT. It encodes CASSRLIGSSTEAFF.

The rearrangement joins TRBV25-1 to TRBJ1-1; the D is unclear. In germline, CDR1 is MGHDK, CDR2 SYGVNS. The CDR3 loop spans 13 amino acids. The V end was cut by 5 bases, the J end by 10 bases, with 17 bases between. The CDR3 DNA sequence: TGTGCCAGCAGTCCCCCGGGGATAAGAGGAGCTTTCTTT. Encoded protein: CASSPPGIRGAFF.

CDR3 nucleotides: TGCGCCAGCAGCCCGGCTGTCACGGAGATCTACGAGCAGTACTTC. Amino acid sequence: CASSPAVTEIYEQYF. The chain joins TRBV5-1 to TRBJ2-7; unclear D gene. Germline CDR1 is SGHRS and CDR2 is YFSETQ. Trimming left V 4 bases short and J 3 bases short, with 17 bases between. CDR3 length: 15 residues.

This clone was detected a few times. The CDR3 DNA follows: TGTGCCAGCAGCCCCCAGCTAGCGGGAGACGAGCAGTACTTC. Translated, it gives CASSPQLAGDEQYF. This chain uses TRBV9 with TRBJ2-7, with TRBD2 identical over 10 bases. The CDR3 contains 14 residues. J gave up 5 bases and V 4 bases, and 6 bases lay outside the gene matches. Germline values: CDR1 SGDLS, CDR2 YYNGEE. Based on the CDR3 plus reference TRBV9 and TRBJ2-7, the full variable domain is DSGVTQTPKHLITATGQRVTLRCSPRSGDLSVYWYQQSLDQGLQFLIQYYNGEERAKGNILERFSAQQFPDLHSELNLSSLELGDSALYFCASSPQLAGDEQYFGPGTRLTVT.

The CDR3 is CAWGNSKEQYF. DNA of the CDR3: TGTGCCTGGGGAAATTCAAAAGAGCAGTACTTC. V is TRBV30 and J is TRBJ2-7; D is unresolved. The germline CDR1 and CDR2 sequences are GTSNPN and SVGIG (reference sequence). The CDR3 is 11 amino acids. V dropped 5 bases and J dropped 7 bases, with 12 bases sitting between them.

There are a few counts of this clone. The chain has TRBV28 and TRBJ1-5, with 8 bases aligning to TRBD1. Germline-derived CDR1 and CDR2 are MDHEN and SYDVKM. This CDR3 is 16 amino acids long. V shed 8 bases and J 4 bases; nucleotides not matched to a gene: 13. In DNA, the CDR3 is TGTGCCAGCGGGGGGTCGGGACAGGCGATAAATCAGCCCCAGCATTTT. Amino acids: CASGGSGQAINQPQHF.

The rearrangement uses TRBV19 and TRBJ1-1, with 7 bases matching TRBD1. The CDR3 has 14 residues. Germline-derived CDR1 and CDR2 are LNHDA and SQIVND (reference sequence). The J segment lost 1 base and the V segment lost 7 bases, leaving 6 bases of the junction unmatched. CDR3 bases: TGTGCCAGTATCGACAGGGCAAGGAACACTGAAGCTTTCTTT. Its translation is CASIDRARNTEAFF.